This TCR beta chain stems from a study of cytomegalovirus exposure and HLA in healthy donors. General study results and limits: Looking again later, the authors saw that most CMV-associated TCR beta chains seemed HLA-restricted.

Regarding this clone: Its antigen is unknown.

The PCR had 60 Vbeta and 13 Jbeta primers. Measured with immunoSEQ multiplex PCR; TCRdb has only the in-frame clones, and not every one. The sample has some 200,000 clones, 70% to 85% seen once. With 4 bases removed from V and 5 bases from J, the gap between germline ends came to 11 bases. Germline V gene data show CDR1 as LNHDA and CDR2 as SQIVND (reference sequence). The CDR3 is 13 residues long. The TCR comes from a boy aged 2-15 years in good health and CMV-seronegative. This chain joins TRBV19 and TRBJ1-2, with a weak D call TRBD1 (6 bases). Source material: PBMCs. CDR3 region: CASSSNRVYGYTF. CDR3 DNA sequence: TGTGCCAGTAGTAGTAACAGGGTATATGGCTACACCTTC.